The TCR beta chain under discussion was sequenced for a study of OX40 agonist ivuxolimab in advanced cancers. About the study: Every 2 weeks, patients received ivuxolimab intravenously, dosed at 0.01 to 10 mg/kg. A male proportion of 82.7% was recorded, with mean age around 60 years and range about 23 to 80. Study-level results: With doses of 0.1 to 3.0 mg/kg, CD4+ and CD8+ blood T cells had undergone clonal expansion by week 6.

The CDR3 is made up of 17 amino acids. V trimming: 2 bases; J trimming: 2 bases; junction bases outside the gene matches: 6. Germline V gene sequence: CDR1 MGHDK, CDR2 SYGVNS. Clones were sequenced by immunoSEQ multiplex PCR, and TCRdb holds only the in-frame ones, with some missing. Here the sample spans about 27,000 clones, around 75% being singletons. With regard to this clone: Its antigen is unidentified.

The source material was CD4+ or CD8+ T cells sorted from blood, sampled in a trial of the OX40 agonist ivuxolimab. This chain links TRBV25-1 with TRBJ2-2, with 9 bases fitting TRBD1. This TCR was sampled from an adult with an advanced solid tumor such as melanoma, head and neck, liver or kidney cancer. The CDR3 here is CASSEQTGGINTGELFF. The CDR3 region has the DNA TGTGCCAGCAGTGAACAGACAGGGGGGATTAACACCGGGGAGCTGTTTTTT.